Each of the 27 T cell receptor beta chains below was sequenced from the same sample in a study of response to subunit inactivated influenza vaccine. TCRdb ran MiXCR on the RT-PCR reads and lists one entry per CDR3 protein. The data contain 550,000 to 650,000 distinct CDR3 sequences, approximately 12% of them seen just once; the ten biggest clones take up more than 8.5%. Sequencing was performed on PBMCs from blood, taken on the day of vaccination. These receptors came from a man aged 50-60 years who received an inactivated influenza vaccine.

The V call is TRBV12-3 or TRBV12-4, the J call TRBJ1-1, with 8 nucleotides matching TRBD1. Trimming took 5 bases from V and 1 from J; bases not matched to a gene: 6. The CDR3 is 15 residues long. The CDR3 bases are TGTGCCAGCAGTCCTAGACAGGGGCCGAACACTGAAGCTTTCTTT. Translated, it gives CASSPRQGPNTEAFF.

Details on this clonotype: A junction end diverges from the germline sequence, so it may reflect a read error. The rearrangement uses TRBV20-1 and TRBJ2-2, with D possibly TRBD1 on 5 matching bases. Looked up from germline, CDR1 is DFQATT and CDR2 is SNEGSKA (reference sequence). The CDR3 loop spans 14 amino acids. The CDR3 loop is CSARAGINTGELFF. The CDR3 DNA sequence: TGCAGTGCGAGAGCAGGGATTAACACCGGGGAGCTGTTTTTT.

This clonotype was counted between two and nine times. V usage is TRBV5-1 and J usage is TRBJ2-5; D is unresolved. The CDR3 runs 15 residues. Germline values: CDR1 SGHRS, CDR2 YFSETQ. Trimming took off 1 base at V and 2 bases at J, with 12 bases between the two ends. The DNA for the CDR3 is TGCGCCAGCAGCTTGATGGCAGACAAACAAGAGACCCAGTACTTC. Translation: CASSLMADKQETQYF. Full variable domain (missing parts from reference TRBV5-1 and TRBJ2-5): KAGVTQTPRYLIKTRGQQVTLSCSPISGHRSVSWYQQTPGQGLQFLFEYFSETQRNKGNFPGRFSGRQFSNSRSEMNVSTLELGDSALYLCASSLMADKQETQYFGPGTRLLVL.

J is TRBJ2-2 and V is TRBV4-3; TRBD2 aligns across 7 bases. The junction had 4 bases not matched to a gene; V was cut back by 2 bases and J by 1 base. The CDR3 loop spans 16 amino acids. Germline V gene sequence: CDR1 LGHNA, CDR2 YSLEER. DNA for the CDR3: TGCGCCAGCAGCCAACTATGGGGGGGGAACACCGGGGAGCTGTTTTTT. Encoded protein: CASSQLWGGNTGELFF.

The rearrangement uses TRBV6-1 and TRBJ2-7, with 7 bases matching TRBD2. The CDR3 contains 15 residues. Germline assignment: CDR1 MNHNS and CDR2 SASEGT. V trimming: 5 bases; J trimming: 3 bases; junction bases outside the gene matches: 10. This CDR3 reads CASSRMAGDLYEQYF. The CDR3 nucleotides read TGTGCCAGCAGTCGTATGGCGGGGGACCTCTACGAGCAGTACTTC.

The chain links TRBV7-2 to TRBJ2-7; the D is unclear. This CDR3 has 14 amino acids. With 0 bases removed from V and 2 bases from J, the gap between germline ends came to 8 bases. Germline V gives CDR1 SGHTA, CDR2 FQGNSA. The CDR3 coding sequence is TGTGCCAGCAGCTTAGCGGCAAGTGCCTACGAGCAGTACTTC. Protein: CASSLAASAYEQYF.

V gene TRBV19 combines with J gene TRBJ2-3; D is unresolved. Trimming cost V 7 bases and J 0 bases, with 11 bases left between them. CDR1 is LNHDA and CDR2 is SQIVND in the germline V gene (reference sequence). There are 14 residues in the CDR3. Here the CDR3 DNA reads TGTGCCAGTACCGGACGGTCTAGCACAGATACGCAGTATTTT. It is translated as CASTGRSSTDTQYF.

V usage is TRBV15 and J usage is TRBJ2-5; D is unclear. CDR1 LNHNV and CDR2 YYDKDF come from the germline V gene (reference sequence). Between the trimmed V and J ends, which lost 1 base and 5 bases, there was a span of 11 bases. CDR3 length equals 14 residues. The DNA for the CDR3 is TGTGCCACCAGCAGAGCTGGATATATGGAGACCCAGTACTTC. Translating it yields CATSRAGYMETQYF. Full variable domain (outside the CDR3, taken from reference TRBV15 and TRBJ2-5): DAMVIQNPRYQVTQFGKPVTLSCSQTLNHNVMYWYQQKSSQAPKLLFHYYDKDFNNEADTPDNFQSRRPNTSFCFLDIRSPGLGDTAMYLCATSRAGYMETQYFGPGTRLLVL.

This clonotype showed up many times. CDR3 in amino acids: CSARVRTGRVNEQYF. The CDR3 DNA reads TGCAGTGCTAGAGTTCGGACAGGTCGGGTGAACGAGCAGTACTTC. The genes are TRBV20-1 and TRBJ2-7; 7 positions agree with TRBD1. With 1 base clipped from V and 5 bases from J, the junction kept 11 bases outside the gene matches. The germline gives CDR1 DFQATT, CDR2 SNEGSKA (reference sequence). The CDR3 sequence is 15 residues long.

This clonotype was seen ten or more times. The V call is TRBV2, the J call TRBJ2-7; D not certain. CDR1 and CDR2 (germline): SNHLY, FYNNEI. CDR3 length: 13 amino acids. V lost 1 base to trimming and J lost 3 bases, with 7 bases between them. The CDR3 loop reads CASSEDSNYEQYF. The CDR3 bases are TGTGCCAGCAGTGAAGACAGTAACTACGAGCAGTACTTC.

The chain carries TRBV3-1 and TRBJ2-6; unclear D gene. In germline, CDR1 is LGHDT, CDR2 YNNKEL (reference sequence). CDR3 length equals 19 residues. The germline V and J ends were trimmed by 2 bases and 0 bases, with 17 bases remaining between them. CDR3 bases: TGTGCCAGCAGCCAATACGTTCAATTAATTCGCTCTGGGGCCAACGTCCTGACTTTC. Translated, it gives CASSQYVQLIRSGANVLTF.

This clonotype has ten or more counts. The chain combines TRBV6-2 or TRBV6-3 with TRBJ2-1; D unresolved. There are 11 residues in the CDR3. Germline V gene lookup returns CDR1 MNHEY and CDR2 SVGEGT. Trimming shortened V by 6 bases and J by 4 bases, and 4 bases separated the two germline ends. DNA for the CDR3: TGTGCCAGCAGAAGGTACAATGAGCAGTTCTTC. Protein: CASRRYNEQFF.

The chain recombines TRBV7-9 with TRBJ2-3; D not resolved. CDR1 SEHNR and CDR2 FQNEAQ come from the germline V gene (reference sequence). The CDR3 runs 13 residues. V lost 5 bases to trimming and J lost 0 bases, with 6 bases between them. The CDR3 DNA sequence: TGTGCCAGCAGCGATACTAGCACAGATACGCAGTATTTT. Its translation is CASSDTSTDTQYF.

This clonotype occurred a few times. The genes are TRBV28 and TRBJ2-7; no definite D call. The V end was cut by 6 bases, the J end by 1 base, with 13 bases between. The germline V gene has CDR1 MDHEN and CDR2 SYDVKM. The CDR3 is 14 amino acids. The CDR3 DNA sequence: TGTGCCAGCAGAGGCCAGGTGAAATCCTACGAGCAGTACTTC. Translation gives CASRGQVKSYEQYF.

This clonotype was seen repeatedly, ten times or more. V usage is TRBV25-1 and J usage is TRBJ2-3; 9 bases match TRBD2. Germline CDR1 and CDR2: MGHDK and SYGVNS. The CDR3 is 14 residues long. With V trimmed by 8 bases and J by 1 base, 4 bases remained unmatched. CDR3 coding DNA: TGTGCCAGCGGCACTAGCGGGCGCACAGATACGCAGTATTTT. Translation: CASGTSGRTDTQYF.

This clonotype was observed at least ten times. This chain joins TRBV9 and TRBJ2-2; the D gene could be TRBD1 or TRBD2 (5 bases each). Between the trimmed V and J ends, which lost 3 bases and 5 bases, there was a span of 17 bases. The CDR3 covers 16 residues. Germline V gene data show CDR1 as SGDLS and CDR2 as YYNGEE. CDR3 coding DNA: TGTGCCAGCAGCGGACGGGAATCCAGGGTAACCGGGGAGCTGTTTTTT. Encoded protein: CASSGRESRVTGELFF.

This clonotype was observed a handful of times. The CDR3 spells CASSVTGTGTEAFF. CDR3 in DNA: TGTGCCAGCAGTGTCACAGGGACGGGCACTGAAGCTTTCTTT. V usage is TRBV12-3 or TRBV12-4 and J usage is TRBJ1-1; perhaps TRBD1 as D (6 bases). V gave up 5 bases and J gave up 4 bases, with 14 bases separating them. CDR3 size: 14 residues.

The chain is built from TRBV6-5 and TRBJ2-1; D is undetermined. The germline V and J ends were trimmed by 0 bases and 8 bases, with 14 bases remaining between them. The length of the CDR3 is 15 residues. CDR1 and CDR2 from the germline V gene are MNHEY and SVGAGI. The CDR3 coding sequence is TGTGCCAGCAGTTACTCGACGAGACGATGGGATGAGCAGTTCTTC. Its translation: CASSYSTRRWDEQFF.

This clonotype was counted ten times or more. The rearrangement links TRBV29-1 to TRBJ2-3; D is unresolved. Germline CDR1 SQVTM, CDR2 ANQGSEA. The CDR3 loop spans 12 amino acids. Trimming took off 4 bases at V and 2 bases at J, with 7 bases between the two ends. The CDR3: CSVGTATDTQYF. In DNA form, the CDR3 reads TGCAGCGTTGGGACGGCCACAGATACGCAGTATTTT.

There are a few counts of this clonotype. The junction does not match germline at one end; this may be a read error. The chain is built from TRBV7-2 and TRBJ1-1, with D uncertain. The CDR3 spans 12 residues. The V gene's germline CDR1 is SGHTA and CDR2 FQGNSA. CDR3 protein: CASSLGGGQAFF. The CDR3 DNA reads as TGTGCCAGCAGCTTAGGGGGAGGTCAAGCCTTCTTT.

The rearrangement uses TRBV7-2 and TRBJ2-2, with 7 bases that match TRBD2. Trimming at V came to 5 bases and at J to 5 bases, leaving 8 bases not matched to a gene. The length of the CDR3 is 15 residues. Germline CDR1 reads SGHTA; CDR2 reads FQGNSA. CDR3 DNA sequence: TGTGCCAGCAGCCCCTGGGGAGGGTTTACCGGGGAGCTGTTTTTT. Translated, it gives CASSPWGGFTGELFF.

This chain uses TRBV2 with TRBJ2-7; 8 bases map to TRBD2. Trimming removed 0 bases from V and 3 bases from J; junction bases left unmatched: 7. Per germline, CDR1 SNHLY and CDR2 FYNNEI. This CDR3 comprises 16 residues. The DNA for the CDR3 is TGTGCCAGCAGTGAAGCGGCGGGACTAGTTGGCTACGAGCAGTACTTC. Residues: CASSEAAGLVGYEQYF.

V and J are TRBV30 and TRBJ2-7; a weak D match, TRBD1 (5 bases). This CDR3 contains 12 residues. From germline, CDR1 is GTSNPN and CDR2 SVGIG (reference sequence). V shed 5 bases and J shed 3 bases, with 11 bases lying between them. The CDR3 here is CAWQGMDYEQYF. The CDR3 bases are TGTGCCTGGCAGGGAATGGACTACGAGCAGTACTTC.

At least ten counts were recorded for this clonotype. The CDR3 DNA sequence: TGTGCCAGCAGTGGGGAGACCCAGTACTTC. Translating it yields CASSGETQYF. V gene TRBV12-3 or TRBV12-4 combines with J gene TRBJ2-5; D gene uncertain. The CDR3 has 10 residues. Trimming removed 5 bases from V and 5 bases from J, with 3 bases in between.

This CDR3 is CAERRGNEKLFF. Here the CDR3 DNA reads TGTGCCGAGCGTCGGGGTAATGAAAAACTGTTTTTT. The chain is built from TRBV6-7 and TRBJ1-4; D is ambiguous. TRBV6-7 is labeled an ORF, and its function is uncertain. The CDR3 extends over 12 amino acids. V lost 11 bases to trimming and J lost 4 bases, with 11 bases between them.

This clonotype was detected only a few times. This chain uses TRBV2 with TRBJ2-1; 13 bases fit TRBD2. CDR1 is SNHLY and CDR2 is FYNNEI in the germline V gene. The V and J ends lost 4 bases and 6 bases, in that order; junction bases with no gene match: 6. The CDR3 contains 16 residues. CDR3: CASSGGLAGVGNEQFF. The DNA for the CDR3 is TGTGCCAGCAGTGGAGGACTAGCGGGAGTGGGCAATGAGCAGTTCTTC.

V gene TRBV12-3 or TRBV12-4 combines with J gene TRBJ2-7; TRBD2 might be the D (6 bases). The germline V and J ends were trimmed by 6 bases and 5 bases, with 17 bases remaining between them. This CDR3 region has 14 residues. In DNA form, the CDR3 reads TGTGCCAGCAGGCGGGGACTCCGTGGCCACGAGCAGTACTTC. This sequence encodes CASRRGLRGHEQYF.